A selection of T cell receptor beta chains follows, all from one sample in a study of tumor-infiltrating lymphocytes in localized non-small cell lung cancer. Sequencing used immunoSEQ multiplex PCR; TCRdb keeps in-frame clones, though not all of them. The table has around 18,000 clones, 40% to 45% seen once. The sample consisted of lung tumor tissue. Source of these receptors: a human donor with non-small cell lung cancer. The conserved cysteine and the conserved F or W are not part of the CDR3 here.

TRBV6-5	TRBJ1-1	ASSRQGASHSKAF
TRBV27	TRBJ2-7	ASSLWQGSEQY
TRBV7-3	TRBJ1-1	ASSLTGSPLAF
TRBV7-6	TRBJ2-1	ASSLAPRGGGHEQF
TRBV23-1	TRBJ2-2	ASSQSDKAGELF
TRBV19	TRBJ2-7	ASSFVYTGGRSYEQY
TRBV7-9	TRBJ2-2	ASSLEANTGELF
TRBV27	TRBJ2-3	ASSLFPPASGDPKQY
TRBV6-6	TRBJ1-1	ASSYSKSNTEAF
TRBV27	TRBJ2-3	ASSDEAGGHTDTQY
TRBV28	TRBJ1-3	ASSWGGTGNTIY
TRBV2	TRBJ1-5	ASSRLNSNQPQH
TRBV19	TRBJ2-5	ASSTPWTSGGGETQY
TRBV2	TRBJ1-1	ASSLQGLLNTEAF
TRBV7-6	TRBJ1-2	ASSPIHQGSYGYT
TRBV2	TRBJ2-3	ASRRYTDTQY
TRBV5-4	TRBJ2-2	ASSQDIAVTGELF
TRBV6-6	TRBJ1-2	ASSYSQGRYT
TRBV5-1	TRBJ2-3	ASSFGQGNADTQY
TRBV7-9	TRBJ2-7	ASSLGTNYEQY
TRBV2	TRBJ1-1	ASRLAGHRNTEAF
TRBV7-8	TRBJ2-7	ASSLGGGMYYEQY
TRBV6-1	TRBJ1-1	ASSGEINTEAF
TRBV9	TRBJ1-6	ASSIGQNSPLH
TRBV21-1	TRBJ1-2	ASSIGTPDSHYGYT
TRBV4-2	TRBJ2-5	ASSLAGSQETQY
TRBV27	TRBJ2-3	ATQRVASTDTQY
TRBV28	TRBJ2-7	ASSFLAGSYEQY
TRBV7-3	TRBJ2-3	ASSRRGTSGAGTDTQY
TRBV6-1	TRBJ2-7	ASSVGQGAQEQY
TRBV27	TRBJ1-1	ASSLRMGISTEAF
TRBV10-3	TRBJ2-1	AISASGGLYNEQF
TRBV2	TRBJ2-7	ASSDDLAYEQY
TRBV4-2	TRBJ2-1	ASSRGGGQNEQF
TRBV7-2	TRBJ1-6	ASSLNPRQGWHSPLH
TRBV5-6	TRBJ2-5	ASSLAVAGGWTQY
TRBV6-5	TRBJ1-2	ASSTVQGANGYT
TRBV29-1	TRBJ2-3	SDYLTGGPDTQY
TRBV27	TRBJ2-7	ASSLAPGQIYEQY
TRBV7-2	TRBJ1-2	ASSFSQGTSSPYGYT
TRBV30	TRBJ2-2	AWVGGLTGELF
TRBV5-1	TRBJ2-7	ASSKIGTPGGGNEQY
TRBV29-1	TRBJ2-5	SVGLDFRGGETQY
TRBV6-5	TRBJ1-1	ASSFRYDTEAF
TRBV11-2	TRBJ1-5	ASSRDREDQPQH
TRBV9	TRBJ2-5	ASSVEQAGDNKETQY
TRBV25-1	TRBJ1-6	ASRMGQGVGNSPLH
TRBV5-1	TRBJ2-1	ASSWGASSYNEQF
TRBV11-3	TRBJ2-1	ASSQTGTGDNEQF
TRBV7-2	TRBJ1-5	ASSIRTNQPQH
TRBV27	TRBJ1-5	ASSAGDRGQPQH
TRBV5-4	TRBJ2-3	ASSGGASTDTQY
TRBV9	TRBJ1-5	ASSAGVNQPQH
TRBV6-5	TRBJ1-1	ASKGGRRNTEAF